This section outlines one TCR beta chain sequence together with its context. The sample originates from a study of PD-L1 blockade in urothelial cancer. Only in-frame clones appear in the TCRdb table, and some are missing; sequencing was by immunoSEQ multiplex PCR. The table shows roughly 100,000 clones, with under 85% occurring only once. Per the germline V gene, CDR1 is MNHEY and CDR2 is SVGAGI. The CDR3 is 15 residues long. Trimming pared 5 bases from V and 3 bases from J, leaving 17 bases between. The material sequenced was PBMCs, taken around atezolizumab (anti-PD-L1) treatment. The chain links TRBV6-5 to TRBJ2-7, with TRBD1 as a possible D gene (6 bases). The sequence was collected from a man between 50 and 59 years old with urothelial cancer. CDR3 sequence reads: CASSLTGTQNYEQYF. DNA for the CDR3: TGTGCCAGCAGTCTTACCGGGACACAGAACTACGAGCAGTACTTC.